These 12 T cell receptor beta chains were all obtained from the same sample, sequenced in a study of blood T cell repertoires in COVID-19. The method was immunoSEQ multiplex PCR; TCRdb's version includes in-frame clones alone and lacks a portion of them. The table shows over 80,000 clones, with about 74% occurring only once. Specimen: peripheral blood. The source is a man between 65 and 85 years old with COVID-19, enrolled during active disease.

The chain couples TRBV25-1 to TRBJ2-5; possible D gene TRBD1, 6 bases. Germline CDR1 reads MGHDK; CDR2 reads SYGVNS. The V gene lost 7 bases and the J gene lost 2 bases, with 14 bases spanning the gap. The CDR3 covers 14 residues. CDR3 in DNA: TGTGCCAGCAAAGACAGGCATAGGCAAGAGACCCAGTACTTC. Its protein is CASKDRHRQETQYF.

V gene TRBV6-2 or TRBV6-3 combines with J gene TRBJ1-2; 7 bases fit TRBD1. With V trimmed by 2 bases and J by 5 bases, 5 bases remained unmatched. The CDR3 spans 14 residues. Germline CDR1 is MNHEY and CDR2 is SVGEGT. This CDR3 reads CASSYEGALYGYTF. The CDR3 nucleotides are TGTGCCAGCAGTTACGAGGGGGCGCTTTATGGCTACACCTTC.

This clone appeared a few times. The chain recombines TRBV4-3 with TRBJ2-1, with 10 bases that match TRBD2. With 0 bases clipped from V and 7 bases from J, the junction kept 9 bases outside the gene matches. CDR3 length: 17 residues. Germline V gene data show CDR1 as LGHNA and CDR2 as YSLEER. The CDR3 is CASSQEDGTSAVNEQFF. CDR3 DNA: TGCGCCAGCAGCCAAGAGGACGGGACTAGCGCGGTGAATGAGCAGTTCTTC.

This clone was detected only once. This rearrangement joins TRBV5-8 to TRBJ1-4; 7 nucleotides agree with TRBD1. There are 16 residues in the CDR3. V was pared by 3 bases and J by 2 bases, with 7 bases of the junction left unmatched. Per germline, CDR1 SGHTS and CDR2 YDEGEE. The CDR3 coding sequence is TGTGCCAGCAGCTCAGAACAGGGGATGACTAATGAAAAACTGTTTTTT. Translated, it gives CASSSEQGMTNEKLFF.

J is TRBJ2-7 and V is TRBV5-4; 9 bases line up with TRBD1. Trimming cost V 4 bases and J 5 bases; bases outside gene matches: 10. Germline V gene lookup returns CDR1 SGHNT and CDR2 YYREEE (reference sequence). This CDR3 has 15 amino acids. The CDR3 region has the DNA TGTGCCAGCAGCGCCCAACAGGGGGCTTTGAACGAGCAGTACTTC. Translated, it gives CASSAQQGALNEQYF.

This rearrangement joins TRBV6-1 to TRBJ2-7; D remains unclear. V was clipped by 1 base and J by 3 bases, with 10 bases between them. Germline CDR1 and CDR2: MNHNS and SASEGT. CDR3 size: 14 residues. CDR3 amino acids: CASSEGQFLYEQYF. The CDR3, as DNA: TGTGCCAGCAGTGAAGGGCAGTTTCTCTACGAGCAGTACTTC.

The chain is built from TRBV27 and TRBJ2-1, with 7 bases matching TRBD1. This CDR3 region has 15 residues. Germline V lookup: CDR1 MNHEY, CDR2 SMNVEV (reference sequence). Trimming removed 8 bases from V and 3 bases from J; junction bases left unmatched: 10. The DNA for the CDR3 is TGTGCCAGCCCCAAGGGACAGTCTTACTACAATGAGCAGTTCTTC. Translating gives CASPKGQSYYNEQFF.

The chain couples TRBV7-3 to TRBJ1-2, with TRBD1 identical over 8 bases. The CDR3 has 15 residues. V dropped 2 bases and J dropped 0; count of bases not matched to a gene: 2. Germline lookup yields CDR1 SGHTA and CDR2 FQGTGA. DNA of the CDR3: TGTGCCAGCAGCTTAGCCAGGGGGCCTAACTATGGCTACACCTTC. Protein: CASSLARGPNYGYTF.

CDR3 DNA: TGCAGCGTTGCAGAAATTAGCTCCTACGAGCAGTACTTC. This sequence encodes CSVAEISSYEQYF. This chain links TRBV29-1 with TRBJ2-7; D is unclear. Trimming pared 4 bases from V and 0 bases from J, leaving 10 bases between. The CDR3 runs 13 residues. Germline V CDR1 and CDR2: SQVTM, ANQGSEA.

The chain is built from TRBV5-1 and TRBJ1-1; 7 bases map to TRBD1. J was trimmed by 3 bases and V by 0 bases; bases with no gene match: 5. Germline V CDR1 and CDR2: SGHRS, YFSETQ. This CDR3 is built from 15 residues. As DNA, the CDR3 is TGCGCCAGCAGCTTGGCGGAGGGGGCAGACACTGAAGCTTTCTTT. Its protein is CASSLAEGADTEAFF.

This chain links TRBV5-1 with TRBJ2-2; no clear D gene. The V gene's germline CDR1 is SGHRS and CDR2 YFSETQ. The CDR3 totals 16 residues. Between the trimmed V and J ends, which lost 3 bases and 1 base, there was a span of 13 bases. The CDR3 nucleotides are TGCGCCAGCAGCTCTGGCCCCGCCGAGAACACCGGGGAGCTGTTTTTT. This codes for CASSSGPAENTGELFF.

In this sample, this clone turned up a few times. The chain combines TRBV3-1 (or the pseudogene TRBV3-2) with TRBJ2-1; 9 nucleotides match TRBD1. Germline V lookup: CDR1 LGHDT, CDR2 YNNKEL (reference sequence). The CDR3 length is 17 residues. The V gene end was trimmed by 0 bases and the J gene end by 7 bases; junction bases not matched to a gene: 10. CDR3 region: CASSQEVGDRVRNEQFF. CDR3 DNA: TGTGCCAGCAGCCAAGAAGTCGGGGACAGGGTAAGGAATGAGCAGTTCTTC.